The 2 T cell receptor beta chains in this list originate from one sample, sequenced in a study of T cell changes during pregnancy in multiple sclerosis. Sequenced by immunoSEQ multiplex PCR; TCRdb stores in-frame clones only, minus some. The table has tens of thousands of clones, roughly 88% seen once. The starting material was peripheral blood, obtained in the first trimester of pregnancy. These receptors all come from a female donor with multiple sclerosis, enrolled in a pregnancy study.

V and J are TRBV30 and TRBJ1-1; a weak D match, TRBD1 (5 bases). CDR1 is GTSNPN and CDR2 is SVGIG in the germline V gene (reference sequence). The CDR3 sequence is 14 residues long. Trimming took 3 bases from V and 1 from J, leaving 12 bases between them. The DNA of the CDR3 is TGTGCCTGGAGAGGGGTCCAGGCGAACACTGAAGCTTTCTTT. This translates into CAWRGVQANTEAFF. The variable domain in full, completed from reference TRBV30 and TRBJ1-1, reads SQTIHQWPATLVQPVGSPLSLECTVEGTSNPNLYWYRQAAGRGLQLLFYSVGIGQISSEVPQNLSASRPQDRQFILSSKKLLLSDSGFYLCAWRGVQANTEAFFGQGTRLTVV.

Here the CDR3 DNA reads TGTGCCAGCAGTCTATGGGGGGGAGCTAATGAAAAACTGTTTTTT. This gives the protein CASSLWGGANEKLFF. The V and J genes are TRBV27 and TRBJ1-4; maybe TRBD1 (5 bases). Germline values: CDR1 MNHEY, CDR2 SMNVEV (reference sequence). The V end was cut by 5 bases, the J end by 3 bases, with 13 bases between. The CDR3 totals 15 residues.